This record looks at one TCR beta chain sequence and its context. What it binds is not known. The data derive from a study of shared clonotypes between healthy human individuals. Points from the study as a whole: Rarefaction showed sorted-subset sequencing was incomplete despite large depth.

Profiled with immunoSEQ multiplex PCR; TCRdb holds only in-frame clones, not every one. This table has hundreds of thousands of clones, roughly 73% appearing once. V lost 4 bases and J 0 bases, leaving 6 bases between the germline ends. The germline V gene has CDR1 MNHNS and CDR2 SASEGT. CDR3 size: 13 residues. Material: memory CD4+ T cells sorted from blood. Subset of the sample: CD45RA-negative fraction. V and J are TRBV6-1 and TRBJ1-1; no firm D call. The sequence was collected from a young woman in good health. CDR3 nucleotide sequence: TGTGCCAGCAGTGTGGGGTTGAACACTGAAGCTTTCTTT. Residues: CASSVGLNTEAFF.